The 5 T cell receptor beta chains listed next were all sequenced from one sample in a study of blood T cell repertoires in COVID-19. Repertoires were generated with immunoSEQ multiplex PCR, while TCRdb's copy carries only in-frame clones and drops some. The sample lists 180,000 or so clones; roughly 85% were seen once. Sequencing was carried out using peripheral blood. The origin of the receptors is a woman in her fifties or sixties with acute or convalescent COVID-19.

The rearrangement uses TRBV2 and TRBJ1-1, with D possibly TRBD1 on 5 matching bases. Trimming shortened V by 6 bases and J by 4 bases, and 9 bases separated the two germline ends. Looked up from germline, CDR1 is SNHLY and CDR2 is FYNNEI. This CDR3 has 12 residues. CDR3 sequence (DNA): TGTGCCAGCAGGTCAGGGCCCACTGAAGCTTTCTTT. It specifies CASRSGPTEAFF.

The chain recombines TRBV6-1 with TRBJ1-2; 10 bases match TRBD1. The ends lost 4 bases at V and 3 bases at J; junction bases unmatched: 8. Germline CDR1 is MNHNS and CDR2 is SASEGT. This CDR3 region has 16 residues. DNA of the CDR3: TGTGCCAGCAGTGCCCCTGTAGGGACAGGGGACTATGGCTACACCTTC. Protein: CASSAPVGTGDYGYTF.

This clone was counted a few times. The rearrangement links TRBV12-5 to TRBJ1-3; D not certain. This CDR3 is built from 12 residues. The V gene lost 6 bases and the J gene lost 0 bases, with 3 bases spanning the gap. Germline loops: CDR1 LGHNT, CDR2 FRNRAP. CDR3 in amino acids: CASGLSGNTIYF. In DNA form, the CDR3 reads TGTGCTAGTGGCCTCTCTGGAAACACCATATATTTT.

This rearrangement joins TRBV4-1 to TRBJ1-5, with D perhaps matching TRBD1 (6 bases). Trimming left V 1 base short and J 7 bases short, with 17 bases between. The germline CDR1 and CDR2 sequences are MGHRA and YSYEKL. The CDR3 is 16 amino acids. CDR3 nucleotides: TGCGCCAGCAGCCAAGGGCCAGGGGCAGAAAGACAGCCCCAGCATTTT. It specifies CASSQGPGAERQPQHF.

The chain recombines TRBV5-1 with TRBJ1-2; unclear D gene. There are 15 residues in the CDR3. Germline V lookup: CDR1 SGHRS, CDR2 YFSETQ. The germline V and J ends were trimmed by 3 bases and 12 bases, with 24 bases remaining between them. CDR3 protein: CASSSVPDGHEGNTF. In DNA, the CDR3 is TGCGCCAGCAGCTCGGTTCCGGACGGCCACGAGGGAAACACCTTC.